The 5 T cell receptor beta chains listed next were all sequenced from one sample in a study of T-cell reconstitution after alpha-beta-depleted transplantation in children. Unique molecular identifiers were incorporated during preparation of the TCRbeta library. MiXCR, applied by TCRdb to the PCR reads, yields one record per CDR3 protein. Found here are fewer than 250,000 distinct CDR3 sequences, around 7.8% of them singletons; the top ten hold 6% to 7%. Sequences were derived from PBMCs, mostly from graft donor cells, sampled 180 days after TCRalphabeta/CD19-depleted stem cell transplant. Every receptor here comes from a male patient between 10 and 17 years old who had a stem cell transplant for acute lymphoblastic leukemia, so the T cells may come from the graft donor.

Ten or more counts support this clonotype. The rearrangement joins TRBV7-8 to TRBJ2-7, with D possibly being TRBD1 (6 bases). CDR1 and CDR2 from the germline V gene are SGHVS and FQNEAQ. V was cut by 3 bases and J by 6 bases, with 18 bases left in between. The CDR3 is 15 residues long. The CDR3 bases are TGTGCCAGCAGCTTTCGATGGGGGCAGGTCCCCGAGCAGTACTTC. Translation gives CASSFRWGQVPEQYF.

This clonotype was seen ten or more times. The genes are TRBV6-5 and TRBJ1-5, with D tentatively TRBD1 (6 bases). Germline V gene lookup returns CDR1 MNHEY and CDR2 SVGAGI. V lost 6 bases and J 0 bases, leaving 9 bases between the germline ends. The CDR3 length is 14 residues. The CDR3 DNA follows: TGTGCCAGCAGGACAGGTACTAGCAATCAGCCCCAGCATTTT. Protein: CASRTGTSNQPQHF.

Many counts were recorded for this clonotype. The V and J genes are TRBV28 and TRBJ2-2, with D unclear. This CDR3 contains 13 residues. CDR1 is MDHEN, CDR2 SYDVKM, per germline. In DNA form, the CDR3 reads TGTGCTATCGTGGCAGGCAACACCGGGGAGCTGTTTTTT. Translating gives CAIVAGNTGELFF.

Ten or more counts support this clonotype. The chain is built from TRBV9 and TRBJ2-6; no clear D gene. The CDR3 has 15 amino acids. Trimming removed 0 bases at V and 2 bases at J, with 6 bases between. Germline V gives CDR1 SGDLS, CDR2 YYNGEE. This chain's CDR3 is CASSVDLAGANVLTF. Here the CDR3 DNA reads TGTGCCAGCAGCGTAGACCTAGCTGGGGCCAACGTCCTGACTTTC.

In regard to this clonotype: This may come from a read error, since a much larger clone is one base off. V gene TRBV7-9 combines with J gene TRBJ2-7, with D tentatively TRBD1 or TRBD2 (5 bases each). The CDR3 contains 14 residues. CDR1 SEHNR and CDR2 FQNEAQ come from the germline V gene (reference sequence). The CDR3 spells CASSGTGTTYDQYF. CDR3 DNA: TGTGCCAGCAGCGGGACCGGGACCACCTACGACCAGTACTTC.